This T cell receptor (beta chain) comes out of a study of T-cell reconstitution after alpha-beta-depleted transplantation in children. This clonotype was detected a few times. Its specificity is not known. Study findings and constraints: Where some patients showed high TCRbeta diversity at day 60, it came from recipient T cells and thymic progenitors that had survived. At one year after transplant, newly produced T cells mostly accounted for T-cell counts and diversity. About two months after transplant, alpha-beta T cells reportedly came from several hundred expanded graft clones.

The authors prepared the TCRbeta library with unique molecular identifiers. TCRdb recomputed calls from the PCR reads with MiXCR, one row per CDR3 protein. In the table there are about 250,000 distinct CDR3 sequences, roughly 25% of which are singletons. This receptor was taken from a female patient aged 2 to 10 who had a stem cell transplant for congenital amegakaryocytic thrombocytopenia, so the T cells may come from the graft donor. This specimen consisted of PBMCs, mostly from graft donor cells, obtained 360 days after TCRalphabeta/CD19-depleted stem cell transplant.

The CDR3, as DNA: TGTGCCATCGGGGGAATGAATCAGCCCCAGCATTTT. This encodes CAIGGMNQPQHF. The chain has TRBV10-3 and TRBJ1-5, with D perhaps matching TRBD1 (5 bases). CDR1 and CDR2 from the germline V gene are ENHRY and SYGVKD. The CDR3 spans 12 residues. V was clipped by 8 bases and J by 4 bases, with 9 bases between them.